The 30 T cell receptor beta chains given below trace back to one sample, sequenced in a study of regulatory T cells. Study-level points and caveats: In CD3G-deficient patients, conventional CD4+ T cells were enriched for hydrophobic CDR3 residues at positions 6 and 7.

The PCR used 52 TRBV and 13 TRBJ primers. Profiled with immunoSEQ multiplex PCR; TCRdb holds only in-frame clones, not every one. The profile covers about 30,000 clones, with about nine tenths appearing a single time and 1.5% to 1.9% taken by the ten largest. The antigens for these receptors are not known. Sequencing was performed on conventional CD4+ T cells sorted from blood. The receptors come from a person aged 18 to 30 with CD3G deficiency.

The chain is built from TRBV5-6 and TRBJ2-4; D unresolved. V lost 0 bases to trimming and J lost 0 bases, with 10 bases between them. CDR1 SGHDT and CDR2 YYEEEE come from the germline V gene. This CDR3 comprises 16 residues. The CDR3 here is CASSLGQALAKNIQYF. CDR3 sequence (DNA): TGTGCCAGCAGCTTGGGGCAGGCTCTAGCCAAAAACATTCAGTACTTC.

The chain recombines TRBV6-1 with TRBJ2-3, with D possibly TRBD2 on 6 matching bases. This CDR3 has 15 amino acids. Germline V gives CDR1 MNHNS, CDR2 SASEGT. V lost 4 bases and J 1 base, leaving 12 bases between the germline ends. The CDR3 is CASSGAGGGTDTQYF. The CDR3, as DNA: TGTGCCAGCAGTGGAGCTGGAGGGGGCACAGATACGCAGTATTTT.

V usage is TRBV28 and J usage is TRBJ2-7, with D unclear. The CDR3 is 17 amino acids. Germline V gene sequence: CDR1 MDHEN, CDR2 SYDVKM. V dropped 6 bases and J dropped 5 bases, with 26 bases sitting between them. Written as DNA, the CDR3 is TGTGCCAGCAGGCCCAGTTGGTCCAAGAAGGGCCGCCACGAGCAGTACTTC. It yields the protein CASRPSWSKKGRHEQYF.

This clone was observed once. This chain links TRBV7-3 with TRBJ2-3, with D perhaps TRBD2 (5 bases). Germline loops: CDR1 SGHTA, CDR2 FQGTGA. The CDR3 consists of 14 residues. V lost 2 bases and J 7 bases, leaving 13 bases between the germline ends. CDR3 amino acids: CASSLQAVGNTQYF. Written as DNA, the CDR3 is TGTGCCAGCAGCTTACAAGCGGTAGGAAATACGCAGTATTTT.

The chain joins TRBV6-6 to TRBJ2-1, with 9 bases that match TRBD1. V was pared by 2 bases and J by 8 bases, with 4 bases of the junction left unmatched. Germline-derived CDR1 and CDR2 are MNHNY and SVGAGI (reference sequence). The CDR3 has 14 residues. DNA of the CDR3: TGTGCCAGCAGTTACGGGACAGGGAACCATGAGCAGTTCTTC. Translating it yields CASSYGTGNHEQFF.

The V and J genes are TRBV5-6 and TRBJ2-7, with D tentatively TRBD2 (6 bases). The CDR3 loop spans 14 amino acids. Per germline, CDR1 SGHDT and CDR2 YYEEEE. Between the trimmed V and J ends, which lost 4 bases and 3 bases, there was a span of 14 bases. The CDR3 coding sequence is TGTGCCAGCAGCGGCCATGGGAGGTACTACGAGCAGTACTTC. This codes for CASSGHGRYYEQYF.

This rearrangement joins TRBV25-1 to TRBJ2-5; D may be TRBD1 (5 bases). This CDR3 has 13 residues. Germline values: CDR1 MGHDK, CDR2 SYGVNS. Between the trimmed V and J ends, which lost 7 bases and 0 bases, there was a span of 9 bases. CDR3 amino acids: CASKGADQETQYF. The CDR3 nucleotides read TGTGCCAGCAAAGGGGCAGACCAAGAGACCCAGTACTTC.

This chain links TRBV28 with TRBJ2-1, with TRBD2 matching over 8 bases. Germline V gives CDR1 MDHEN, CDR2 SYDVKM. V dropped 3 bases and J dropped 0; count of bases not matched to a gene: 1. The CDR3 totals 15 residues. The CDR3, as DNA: TGTGCCAGCAGTTTCAGCGGGAGCTCCTACAATGAGCAGTTCTTC. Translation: CASSFSGSSYNEQFF.

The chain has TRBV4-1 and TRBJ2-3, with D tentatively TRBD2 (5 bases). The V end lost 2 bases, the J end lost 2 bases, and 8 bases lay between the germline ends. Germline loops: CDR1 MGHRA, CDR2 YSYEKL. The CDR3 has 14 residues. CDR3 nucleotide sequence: TGCGCCAGCAGCCAAACCGGGGTCACAGATACGCAGTATTTT. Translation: CASSQTGVTDTQYF.

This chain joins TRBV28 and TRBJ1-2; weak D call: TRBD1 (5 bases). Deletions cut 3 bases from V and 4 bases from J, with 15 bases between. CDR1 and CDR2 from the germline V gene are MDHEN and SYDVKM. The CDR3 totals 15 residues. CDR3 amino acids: CASSFGTPGSYGYTF. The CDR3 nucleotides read TGTGCCAGCAGTTTCGGGACTCCGGGGAGCTATGGCTACACCTTC.

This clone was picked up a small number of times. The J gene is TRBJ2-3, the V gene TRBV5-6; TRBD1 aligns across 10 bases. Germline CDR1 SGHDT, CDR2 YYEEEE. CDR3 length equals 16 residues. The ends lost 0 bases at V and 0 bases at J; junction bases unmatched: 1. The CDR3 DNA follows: TGTGCCAGCAGCTTGGGACAGGGGGCAAGCACAGATACGCAGTATTTT. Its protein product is CASSLGQGASTDTQYF. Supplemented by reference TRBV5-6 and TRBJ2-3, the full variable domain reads DAGVTQSPTHLIKTRGQQVTLRCSPKSGHDTVSWYQQALGQGPQFIFQYYEEEERQRGNFPDRFSGHQFPNYSSELNVNALLLGDSALYLCASSLGQGASTDTQYFGPGTRLTVL.

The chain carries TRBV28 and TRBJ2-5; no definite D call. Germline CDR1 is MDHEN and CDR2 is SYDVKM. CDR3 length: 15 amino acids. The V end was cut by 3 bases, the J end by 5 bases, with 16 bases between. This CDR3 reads CASSLWGATGETQYF. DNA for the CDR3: TGTGCCAGCAGTTTGTGGGGTGCTACTGGGGAGACCCAGTACTTC.

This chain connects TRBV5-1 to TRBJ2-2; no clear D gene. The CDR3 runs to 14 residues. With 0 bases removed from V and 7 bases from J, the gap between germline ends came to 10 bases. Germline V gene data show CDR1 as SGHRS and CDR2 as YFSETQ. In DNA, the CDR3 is TGCGCCAGCAGCTTGGAGACTCTCGGCGGGGAGCTGTTTTTT. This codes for CASSLETLGGELFF.

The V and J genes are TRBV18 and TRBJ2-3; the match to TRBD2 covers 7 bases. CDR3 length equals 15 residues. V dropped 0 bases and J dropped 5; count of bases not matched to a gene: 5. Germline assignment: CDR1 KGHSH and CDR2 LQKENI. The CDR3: CASSPPSVAGDTQYF. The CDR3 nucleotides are TGTGCCAGCTCACCACCGTCGGTAGCGGGAGATACGCAGTATTTT.

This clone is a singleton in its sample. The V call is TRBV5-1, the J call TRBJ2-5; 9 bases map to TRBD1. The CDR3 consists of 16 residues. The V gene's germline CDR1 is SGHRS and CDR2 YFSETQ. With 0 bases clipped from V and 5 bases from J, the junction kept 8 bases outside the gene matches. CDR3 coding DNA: TGCGCCAGCAGCTTGGCCAAAACAGGGGGCGGGGAGACCCAGTACTTC. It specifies CASSLAKTGGGETQYF.

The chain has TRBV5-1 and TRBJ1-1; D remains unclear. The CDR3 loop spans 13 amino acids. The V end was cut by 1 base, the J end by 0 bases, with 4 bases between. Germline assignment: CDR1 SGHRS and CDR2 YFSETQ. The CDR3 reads CASSLNLNTEAFF. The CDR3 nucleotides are TGCGCCAGCAGCTTGAACTTGAACACTGAAGCTTTCTTT. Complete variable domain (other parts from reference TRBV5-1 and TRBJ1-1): KAGVTQTPRYLIKTRGQQVTLSCSPISGHRSVSWYQQTPGQGLQFLFEYFSETQRNKGNFPGRFSGRQFSNSRSEMNVSTLELGDSALYLCASSLNLNTEAFFGQGTRLTVV.

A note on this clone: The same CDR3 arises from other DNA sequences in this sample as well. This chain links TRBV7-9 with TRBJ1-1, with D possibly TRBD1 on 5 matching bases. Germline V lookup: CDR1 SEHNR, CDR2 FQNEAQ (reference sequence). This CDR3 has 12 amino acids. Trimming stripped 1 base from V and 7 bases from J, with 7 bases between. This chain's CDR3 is CASSLDRNEAFF. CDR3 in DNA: TGTGCCAGCAGCTTAGACAGGAATGAAGCTTTCTTT. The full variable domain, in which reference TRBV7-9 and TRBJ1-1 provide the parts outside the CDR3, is DTGVSQNPRHKITKRGQNVTFRCDPISEHNRLYWYRQTLGQGPEFLTYFQNEAQLEKSRLLSDRFSAERPKGSFSTLEIQRTEQGDSAMYLCASSLDRNEAFFGQGTRLTVV.

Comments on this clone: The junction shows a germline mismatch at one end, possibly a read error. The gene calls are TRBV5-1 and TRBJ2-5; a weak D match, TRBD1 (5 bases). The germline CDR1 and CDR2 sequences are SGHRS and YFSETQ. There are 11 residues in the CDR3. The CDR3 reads CASSLGDGWHF. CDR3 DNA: TGCGCCAGCAGCTTAGGGGATGGGTGGCACTTC.

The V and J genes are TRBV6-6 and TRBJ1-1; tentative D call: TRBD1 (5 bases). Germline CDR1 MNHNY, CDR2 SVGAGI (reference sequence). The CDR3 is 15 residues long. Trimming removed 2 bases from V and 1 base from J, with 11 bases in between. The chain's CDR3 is CASSYIRGENTEAFF. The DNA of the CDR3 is TGTGCCAGCAGTTACATCCGGGGCGAGAACACTGAAGCTTTCTTT.

The CDR3 sequence: CSVEVGTGVPDTQYF. The CDR3 region has the DNA TGCAGCGTTGAAGTGGGGACAGGGGTTCCAGATACGCAGTATTTT. The chain couples TRBV29-1 to TRBJ2-3; 10 bases align to TRBD1. There are 15 residues in the CDR3. After removal of 1 base from V and 4 bases from J, the junction contained 5 bases not matched to a gene. CDR1 is SQVTM, CDR2 ANQGSEA, per germline.

This CDR3 reads CASSQPKTGNTEAFF. CDR3 in DNA: TGCGCCAGCAGCCAACCGAAGACGGGGAACACTGAAGCTTTCTTT. The genes are TRBV4-1 and TRBJ1-1; D is undetermined. The germline V gene has CDR1 MGHRA and CDR2 YSYEKL. CDR3 size: 15 residues. Trimming shortened V by 2 bases and J by 1 base, and 11 bases separated the two germline ends.

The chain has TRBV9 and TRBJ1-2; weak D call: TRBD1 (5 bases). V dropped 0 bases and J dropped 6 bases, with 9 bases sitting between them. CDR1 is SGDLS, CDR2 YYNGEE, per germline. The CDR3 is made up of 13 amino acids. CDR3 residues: CASSVGGSDGYTF. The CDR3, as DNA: TGTGCCAGCAGCGTAGGGGGGAGTGATGGCTACACCTTC.

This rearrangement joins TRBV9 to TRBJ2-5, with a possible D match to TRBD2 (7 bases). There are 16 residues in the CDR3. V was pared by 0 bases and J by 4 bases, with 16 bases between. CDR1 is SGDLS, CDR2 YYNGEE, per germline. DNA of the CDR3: TGTGCCAGCAGCGTAGGAATCGGCGGGGGCGGAGAGACCCAGTACTTC. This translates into CASSVGIGGGGETQYF.

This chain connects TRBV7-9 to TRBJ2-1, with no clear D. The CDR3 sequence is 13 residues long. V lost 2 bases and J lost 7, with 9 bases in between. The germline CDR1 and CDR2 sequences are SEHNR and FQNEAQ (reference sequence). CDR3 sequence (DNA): TGTGCCAGCAGCTTATATGGTATGAATGAGCAGTTCTTC. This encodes CASSLYGMNEQFF. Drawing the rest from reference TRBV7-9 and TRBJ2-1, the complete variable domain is DTGVSQNPRHKITKRGQNVTFRCDPISEHNRLYWYRQTLGQGPEFLTYFQNEAQLEKSRLLSDRFSAERPKGSFSTLEIQRTEQGDSAMYLCASSLYGMNEQFFGPGTRLTVL.

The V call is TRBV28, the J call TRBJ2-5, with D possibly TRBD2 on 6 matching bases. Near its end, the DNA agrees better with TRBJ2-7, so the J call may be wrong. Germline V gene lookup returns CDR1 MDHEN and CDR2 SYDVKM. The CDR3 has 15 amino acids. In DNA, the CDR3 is TGTGCCAGCAGTCCGGCCCAAGGGCGGGGCTACGAGCAGTACTTC. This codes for CASSPAQGRGYEQYF.

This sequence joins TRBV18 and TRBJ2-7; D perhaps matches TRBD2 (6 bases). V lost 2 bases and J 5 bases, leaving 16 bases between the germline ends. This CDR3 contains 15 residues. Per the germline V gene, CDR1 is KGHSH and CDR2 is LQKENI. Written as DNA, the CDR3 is TGTGCCAGCTCACCAGGAGGGGCCAGGGCCCACGAGCAGTACTTC. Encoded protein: CASSPGGARAHEQYF.

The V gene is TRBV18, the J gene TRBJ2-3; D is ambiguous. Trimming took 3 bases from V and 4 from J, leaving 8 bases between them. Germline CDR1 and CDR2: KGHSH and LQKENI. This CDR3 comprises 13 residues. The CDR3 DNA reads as TGTGCCAGCTCACCCCCAGGTGCAGATACGCAGTATTTT. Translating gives CASSPPGADTQYF.

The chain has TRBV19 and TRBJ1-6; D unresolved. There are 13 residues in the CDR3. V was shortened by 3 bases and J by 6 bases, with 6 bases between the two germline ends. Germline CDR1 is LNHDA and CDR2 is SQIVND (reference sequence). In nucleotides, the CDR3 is TGTGCCAGTAGTATGGAGGGTAATTCACCCCTCCACTTT. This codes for CASSMEGNSPLHF.

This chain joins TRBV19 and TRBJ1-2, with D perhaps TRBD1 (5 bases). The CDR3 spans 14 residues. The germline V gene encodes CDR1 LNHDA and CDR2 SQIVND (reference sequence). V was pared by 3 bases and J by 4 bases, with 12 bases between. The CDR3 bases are TGTGCCAGTAGTATCGCCTCGGGACCCTATGGCTACACCTTC. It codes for CASSIASGPYGYTF.

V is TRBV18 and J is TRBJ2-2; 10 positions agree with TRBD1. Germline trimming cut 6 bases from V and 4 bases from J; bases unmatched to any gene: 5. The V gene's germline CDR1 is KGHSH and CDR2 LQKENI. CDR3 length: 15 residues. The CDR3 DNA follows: TGTGCCAGCTCCCGACAGGGGGCCCCCACCGGGGAGCTGTTTTTT. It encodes CASSRQGAPTGELFF.